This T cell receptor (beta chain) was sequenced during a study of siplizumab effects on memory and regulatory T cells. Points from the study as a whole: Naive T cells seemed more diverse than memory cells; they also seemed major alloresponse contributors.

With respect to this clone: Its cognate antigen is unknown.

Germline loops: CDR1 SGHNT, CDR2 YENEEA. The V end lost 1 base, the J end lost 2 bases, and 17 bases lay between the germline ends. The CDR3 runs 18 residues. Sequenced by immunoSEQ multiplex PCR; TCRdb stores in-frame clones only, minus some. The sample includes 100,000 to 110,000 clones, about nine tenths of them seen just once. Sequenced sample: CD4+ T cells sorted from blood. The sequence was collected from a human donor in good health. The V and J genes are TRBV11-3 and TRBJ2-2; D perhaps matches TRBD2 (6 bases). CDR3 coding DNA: TGTGCCAGCAGCTTAGCCCTCTGGGGCGGGGCAAACACCGGGGAGCTGTTTTTT. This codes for CASSLALWGGANTGELFF.